Only a few counts were recorded for the clone carrying this TCR beta chain. This specimen belongs to a study of blood T cells in healthy people across ages. V lost 6 bases, J lost 8 bases, and 8 bases stayed unmatched. The CDR3 consists of 14 residues. Germline CDR1 reads MNHEY; CDR2 reads SVGEGT. Using a J-beta primer mix together with a sample-barcoded 5' primer, a second PCR was run for roughly 6 to 12 cycles. Every single cDNA molecule received a tag from a template-switch adaptor with 12 random nucleotides. TCRdb re-derived calls from the 5' RACE reads in MiXCR, one entry per CDR3 protein. The sample consists of hundreds of thousands of distinct CDR3 sequences, approximately 31% of them appearing once.

The J gene is TRBJ1-5, the V gene TRBV6-2 or TRBV6-3, with 9 bases that match TRBD1. The sequenced sample was blood. The sequence came from a woman aged 80 or over in good health. For the CDR3, the DNA is TGTGCCAGCAGGACCACAGGGGGCCCGGAGCCCCAGCATTTT. Protein product: CASRTTGGPEPQHF.